This T cell receptor (beta chain) was recovered during a study of identical twins. Unmatched junction bases numbered 14, after V lost 1 base and J lost 5 bases. Per the germline V gene, CDR1 is SGHVS and CDR2 is FNYEAQ. The CDR3 has 17 residues. Unique molecular identifiers were present on cDNA, and template switching added a universal primer site. MiXCR, run by TCRdb on the 5' RACE reads, gives a single entry per CDR3 protein. The sample consists of about 470,000 distinct CDR3 sequences, around 24% of them appearing once. This same sample was also part of a study on T cells expressing NK-cell markers. As that study records: Sorting in several experiments was restricted by an anti-gamma-delta TCR antibody to alpha-beta TCR T cells. Six donors carried dominant NKG2C+ clonotypes that made up roughly 1.0-7.0% of their CD8+ T cells.

Sequenced input: CD4+ T cells sorted from blood. This chain links TRBV7-6 with TRBJ2-7; 7 bases match TRBD1. The clonotype originates from a young woman in good health. This chain's CDR3 is CASSLGPFRTGSNEQYF. CDR3 DNA sequence: TGTGCCAGCAGCTTAGGACCTTTCAGGACAGGCTCGAACGAGCAGTACTTC.